Listed below are T cell receptor beta chains from one sample, sequenced in a study of CD8 T cells in ankylosing spondylitis. In TCRdb, the 5' RACE reads were re-called with MiXCR into one record per CDR3 protein. The sample gives roughly 150,000 distinct CDR3 sequences, more than 5.5% of which show up once; around 12% is in the top ten. Sequencing input: blood, either unsorted or a sorted T cell fraction (not recorded which). The source of these receptors is a female donor with ankylosing spondylitis or in good health (not recorded which). CDR3s leave out the opening cysteine and the closing phenylalanine or tryptophan.

V: TRBV6-2/TRBV6-3; length: 13; J: TRBJ2-7; CDR3: ASTSPTVYSYEQY
V: TRBV4-2; length: 13; J: TRBJ2-2; CDR3: ASSQETTNTGELF
V: TRBV12-3/TRBV12-4; length: 14; J: TRBJ1-2; CDR3: ASSFVPGQGANGYT
V: TRBV6-2/TRBV6-3; length: 12; J: TRBJ1-5; CDR3: ASSSGQRNQPQH
V: TRBV20-1; length: 10; J: TRBJ2-5; CDR3: SARASQETQY
V: TRBV5-4; length: 12; J: TRBJ2-7; CDR3: ASTSAGPTYEQY
V: TRBV5-1; length: 15; J: TRBJ2-2; CDR3: ASSFRHGLANTGELF
V: TRBV20-1; length: 15; J: TRBJ2-1; CDR3: SATSRRGAYNYNEQF
V: TRBV12-3/TRBV12-4; length: 12; J: TRBJ2-1; CDR3: ASSFYGIYNEQF
V: TRBV12-3/TRBV12-4; length: 11; J: TRBJ2-7; CDR3: ASTEGPTYEQY
V: TRBV6-2/TRBV6-3; length: 13; J: TRBJ2-1; CDR3: ASSRTGGSYNEQF
V: TRBV18; length: 13; J: TRBJ2-1; CDR3: ASSLYRTLDNEQF
V: TRBV28; length: 12; J: TRBJ2-1; CDR3: ASSLADTYNEQF
V: TRBV5-1; length: 13; J: TRBJ2-7; CDR3: ASSLASLSSYEQY
V: TRBV12-3/TRBV12-4; length: 10; J: TRBJ2-4; CDR3: ASSLARNIQY
V: TRBV3-1; length: 10; J: TRBJ2-1; CDR3: ASSQTDNEQF
V: TRBV27; length: 11; J: TRBJ2-2; CDR3: ASSSSITGELF
V: TRBV4-1; length: 13; J: TRBJ1-5; CDR3: ASSQDMYSNQPQH
V: TRBV7-9; length: 13; J: TRBJ1-1; CDR3: ASSLVTGADTEAF
V: TRBV20-1; length: 14; J: TRBJ2-2; CDR3: SASAGLAGGPGELF
V: TRBV27; length: 14; J: TRBJ2-3; CDR3: ASSLWPASRTDTQY
V: TRBV12-3/TRBV12-4; length: 14; J: TRBJ2-1; CDR3: ASSFSGGDFYNEQF
V: TRBV15; length: 14; J: TRBJ1-1; CDR3: ATSRRTGRGDTEAF
V: TRBV7-9; length: 9; J: TRBJ2-7; CDR3: ASSSDRLQY
V: TRBV4-3; length: 12; J: TRBJ1-4; CDR3: ASSQDEPGGKLF
V: TRBV29-1; length: 9; J: TRBJ2-3; CDR3: AQGSTDTQY
V: TRBV5-1; length: 13; J: TRBJ1-2; CDR3: ASSLMTVTNYGYT
V: TRBV7-9; length: 8; J: TRBJ2-3; CDR3: ASSGGGQY
V: TRBV9; length: 13; J: TRBJ2-1; CDR3: ASSVVGGLSNEQF
V: TRBV27; length: 12; J: TRBJ2-3; CDR3: ASSLDRAPDTQY
V: TRBV9; length: 10; J: TRBJ1-1; CDR3: ASSVDDTEAF
V: TRBV6-1; length: 13; J: TRBJ1-6; CDR3: ASSRGTDYNSPLH
V: TRBV7-2; length: 13; J: TRBJ2-1; CDR3: ASGPGGLGDNEQF
V: TRBV7-2; length: 12; J: TRBJ1-4; CDR3: ASSPGRINEKLF
V: TRBV12-3/TRBV12-4; length: 13; J: TRBJ2-1; CDR3: ASSPSPSSYNEQF
V: TRBV20-1; length: 14; J: TRBJ1-1; CDR3: SARGFSTNQDTEAF
V: TRBV12-5; length: 12; J: TRBJ2-7; CDR3: ASGSGQGNYEQY
V: TRBV12-3/TRBV12-4; length: 12; J: TRBJ1-5; CDR3: ASSFQTGTQPQH
V: TRBV29-1; length: 11; J: TRBJ1-1; CDR3: SAARVSDTEAF
V: TRBV3-1; length: 10; J: TRBJ2-7; CDR3: ASSQDWGEQY
V: TRBV7-2; length: 14; J: TRBJ2-1; CDR3: ASSSEGAIDYNEQF
V: TRBV20-1; length: 13; J: TRBJ1-3; CDR3: SASSGQGNGNTIY
V: TRBV3-1; length: 10; J: TRBJ2-7; CDR3: ASSQATYEQY
V: TRBV12-3/TRBV12-4; length: 13; J: TRBJ2-1; CDR3: ASRISGGSYNEQF
V: TRBV7-2; length: 11; J: TRBJ1-1; CDR3: ASSIGQPTEAF
V: TRBV11-1; length: 13; J: TRBJ2-3; CDR3: ASSFSRARTDTQY
V: TRBV20-1; length: 11; J: TRBJ1-1; CDR3: SAFEDVGTEAF
V: TRBV9; length: 12; J: TRBJ1-2; CDR3: ASSPLGTGHGYT
V: TRBV5-1; length: 14; J: TRBJ2-7; CDR3: ASSSGQGAFIHEQY